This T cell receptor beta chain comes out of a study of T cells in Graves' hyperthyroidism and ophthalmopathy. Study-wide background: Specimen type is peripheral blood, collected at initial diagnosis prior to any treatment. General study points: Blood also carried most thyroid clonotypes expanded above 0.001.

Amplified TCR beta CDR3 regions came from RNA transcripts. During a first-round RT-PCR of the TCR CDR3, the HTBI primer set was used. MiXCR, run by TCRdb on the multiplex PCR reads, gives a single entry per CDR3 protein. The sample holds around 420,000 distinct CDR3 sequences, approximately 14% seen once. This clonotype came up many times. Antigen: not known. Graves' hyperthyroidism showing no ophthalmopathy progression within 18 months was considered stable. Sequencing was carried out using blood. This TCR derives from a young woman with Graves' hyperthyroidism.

The CDR3 nucleotides are TGTGCCAGCAGTGAACCCGGGACAGGGGGGGGAGGCTACACCTTC. This translates into CASSEPGTGGGGYTF. This sequence joins TRBV25-1 and TRBJ1-2, with 11 bases aligning to TRBD1. The CDR3 has 15 amino acids. Losses at the gene ends were 2 bases for V and 8 bases for J; bases not matched to a gene: 7. Germline V gives CDR1 MGHDK, CDR2 SYGVNS.